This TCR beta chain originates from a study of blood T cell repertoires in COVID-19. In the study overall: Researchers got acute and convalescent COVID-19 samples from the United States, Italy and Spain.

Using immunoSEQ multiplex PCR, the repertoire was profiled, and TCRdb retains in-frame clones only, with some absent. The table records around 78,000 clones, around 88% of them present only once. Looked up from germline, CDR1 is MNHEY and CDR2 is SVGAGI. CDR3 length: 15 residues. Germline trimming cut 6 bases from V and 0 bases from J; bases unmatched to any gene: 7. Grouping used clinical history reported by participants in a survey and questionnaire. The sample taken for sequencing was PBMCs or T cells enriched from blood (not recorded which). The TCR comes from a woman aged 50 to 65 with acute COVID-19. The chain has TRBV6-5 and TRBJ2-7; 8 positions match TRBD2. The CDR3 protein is CASRLSGSNSYEQYF. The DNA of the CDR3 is TGTGCCAGCAGACTCAGCGGGAGTAACTCCTACGAGCAGTACTTC.